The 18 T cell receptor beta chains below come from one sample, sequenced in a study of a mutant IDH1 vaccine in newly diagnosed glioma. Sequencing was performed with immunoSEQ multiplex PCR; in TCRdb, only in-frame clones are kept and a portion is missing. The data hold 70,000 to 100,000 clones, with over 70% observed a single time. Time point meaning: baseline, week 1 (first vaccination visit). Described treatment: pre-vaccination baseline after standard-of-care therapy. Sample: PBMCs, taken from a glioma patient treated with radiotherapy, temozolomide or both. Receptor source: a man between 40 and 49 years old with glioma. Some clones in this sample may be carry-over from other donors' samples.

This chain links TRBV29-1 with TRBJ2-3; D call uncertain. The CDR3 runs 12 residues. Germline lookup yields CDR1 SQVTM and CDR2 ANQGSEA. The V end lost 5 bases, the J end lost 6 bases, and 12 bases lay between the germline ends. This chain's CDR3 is CSVTQESDTQYF. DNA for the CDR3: TGCAGCGTTACCCAAGAGTCTGATACGCAGTATTTT.

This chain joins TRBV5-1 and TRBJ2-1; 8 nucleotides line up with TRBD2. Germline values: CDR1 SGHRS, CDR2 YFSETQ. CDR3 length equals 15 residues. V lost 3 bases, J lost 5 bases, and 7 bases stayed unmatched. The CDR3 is CASSSLPGGNNEQFF. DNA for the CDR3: TGCGCCAGCAGCTCCTTACCGGGGGGGAACAATGAGCAGTTCTTC.

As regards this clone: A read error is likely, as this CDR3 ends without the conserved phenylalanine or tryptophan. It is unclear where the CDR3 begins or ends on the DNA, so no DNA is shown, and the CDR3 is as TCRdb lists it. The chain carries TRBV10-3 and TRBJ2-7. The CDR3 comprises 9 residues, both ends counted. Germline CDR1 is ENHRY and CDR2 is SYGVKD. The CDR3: CAIPRALGI.

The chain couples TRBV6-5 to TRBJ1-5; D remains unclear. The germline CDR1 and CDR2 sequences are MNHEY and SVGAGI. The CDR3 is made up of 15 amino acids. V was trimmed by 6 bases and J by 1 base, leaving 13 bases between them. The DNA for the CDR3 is TGTGCCAGCAGCCCGGTGGGCAGGAGCAATCAGCCCCAGCATTTT. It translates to CASSPVGRSNQPQHF.

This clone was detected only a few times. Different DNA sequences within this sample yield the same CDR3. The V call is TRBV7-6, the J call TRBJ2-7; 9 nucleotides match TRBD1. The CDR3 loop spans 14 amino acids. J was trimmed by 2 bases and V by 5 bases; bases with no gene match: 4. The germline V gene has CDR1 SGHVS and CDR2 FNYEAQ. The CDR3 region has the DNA TGTGCCAGCAGCCTCGGACAGGGGACCTACGAGCAGTACTTC. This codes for CASSLGQGTYEQYF.

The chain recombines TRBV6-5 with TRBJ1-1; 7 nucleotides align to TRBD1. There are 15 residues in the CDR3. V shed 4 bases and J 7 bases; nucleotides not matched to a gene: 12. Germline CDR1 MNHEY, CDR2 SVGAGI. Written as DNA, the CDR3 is TGTGCCAGCAGTTCATACAGGGGTACTATCGTTGAAGCTTTCTTT. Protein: CASSSYRGTIVEAFF.

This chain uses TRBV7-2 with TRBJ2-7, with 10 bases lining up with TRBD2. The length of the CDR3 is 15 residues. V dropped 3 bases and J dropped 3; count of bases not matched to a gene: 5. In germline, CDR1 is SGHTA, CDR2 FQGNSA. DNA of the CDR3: TGTGCCAGCAGCTTGCAGCGGGGGGGCCTCTACGAGCAGTACTTC. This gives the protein CASSLQRGGLYEQYF.

CDR3 coding DNA: TGCGCCAGCAGCTCGGCGACTAGCGGGGTTTCGGAGCAGTACTTC. Encoded protein: CASSSATSGVSEQYF. V and J are TRBV4-1 and TRBJ2-7; 11 nucleotides align to TRBD2. J lost 7 bases, V lost 5 bases, and 10 bases had no gene match. The CDR3 is 15 residues long. CDR1 and CDR2 from the germline V gene are MGHRA and YSYEKL.

This CDR3 reads CASSPLNTDTQYF. The DNA of the CDR3 is TGTGCCAGCAGCCCCCTCAACACAGATACGCAGTATTTT. The chain joins TRBV7-9 to TRBJ2-3; no definite D call. The CDR3 has 13 residues. Trimming stripped 5 bases from V and 2 bases from J, with 8 bases between. The V gene's germline CDR1 is SEHNR and CDR2 FQNEAQ (reference sequence). Full variable domain (missing parts from reference TRBV7-9 and TRBJ2-3): DTGVSQNPRHKITKRGQNVTFRCDPISEHNRLYWYRQTLGQGPEFLTYFQNEAQLEKSRLLSDRFSAERPKGSFSTLEIQRTEQGDSAMYLCASSPLNTDTQYFGPGTRLTVL.

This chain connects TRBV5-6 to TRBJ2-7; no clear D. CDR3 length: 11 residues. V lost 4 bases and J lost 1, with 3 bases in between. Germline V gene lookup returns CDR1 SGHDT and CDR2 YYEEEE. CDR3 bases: TGTGCCAGCAGCCGGTCCTACGAGCAGTACTTC. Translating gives CASSRSYEQYF.

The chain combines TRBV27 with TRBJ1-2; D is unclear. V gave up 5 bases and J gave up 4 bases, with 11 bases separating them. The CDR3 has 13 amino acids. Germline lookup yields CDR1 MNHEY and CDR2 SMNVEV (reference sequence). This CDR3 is CASSPARSYGYTF. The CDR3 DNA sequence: TGTGCCAGCAGTCCGGCGCGGAGCTATGGCTACACCTTC.

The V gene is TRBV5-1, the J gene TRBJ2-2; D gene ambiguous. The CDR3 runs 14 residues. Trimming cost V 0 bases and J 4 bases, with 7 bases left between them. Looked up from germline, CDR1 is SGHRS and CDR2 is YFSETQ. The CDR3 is CASSLVRGTGELFF. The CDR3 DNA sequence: TGCGCCAGCAGCTTGGTCCGCGGCACCGGGGAGCTGTTTTTT.

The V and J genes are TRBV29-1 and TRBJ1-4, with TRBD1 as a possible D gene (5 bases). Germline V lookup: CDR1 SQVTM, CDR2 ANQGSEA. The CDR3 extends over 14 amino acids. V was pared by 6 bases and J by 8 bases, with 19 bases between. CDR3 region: CSVTSGTGGEKLFF. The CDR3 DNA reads TGCAGCGTGACCTCCGGGACGGGAGGAGAAAAACTGTTTTTT.

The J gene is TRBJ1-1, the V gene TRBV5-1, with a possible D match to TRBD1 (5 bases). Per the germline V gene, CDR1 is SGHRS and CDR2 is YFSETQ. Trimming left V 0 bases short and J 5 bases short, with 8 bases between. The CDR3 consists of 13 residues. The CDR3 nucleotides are TGCGCCAGCAGCTTGGTTGAGGGGACTGAAGCTTTCTTT. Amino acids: CASSLVEGTEAFF. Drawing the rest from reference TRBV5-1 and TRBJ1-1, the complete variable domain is KAGVTQTPRYLIKTRGQQVTLSCSPISGHRSVSWYQQTPGQGLQFLFEYFSETQRNKGNFPGRFSGRQFSNSRSEMNVSTLELGDSALYLCASSLVEGTEAFFGQGTRLTVV.

CDR3 sequence reads: CASSFRLAGDNEQFF. In DNA form, the CDR3 reads TGTGCCAGCAGCTTCAGGCTAGCGGGGGACAATGAGCAGTTCTTC. The chain is built from TRBV13 and TRBJ2-1, with TRBD2 matching over 10 bases. Germline V gene data show CDR1 as PRHDT and CDR2 as FYEKMQ (reference sequence). The CDR3 runs 15 residues. Germline trimming cut 3 bases from V and 5 bases from J; bases unmatched to any gene: 4. Filled out from reference TRBV13 and TRBJ2-1, the complete variable domain reads AAGVIQSPRHLIKEKRETATLKCYPIPRHDTVYWYQQGPGQDPQFLISFYEKMQSDKGSIPDRFSAQQFSDYHSELNMSSLELGDSALYFCASSFRLAGDNEQFFGPGTRLTVL.

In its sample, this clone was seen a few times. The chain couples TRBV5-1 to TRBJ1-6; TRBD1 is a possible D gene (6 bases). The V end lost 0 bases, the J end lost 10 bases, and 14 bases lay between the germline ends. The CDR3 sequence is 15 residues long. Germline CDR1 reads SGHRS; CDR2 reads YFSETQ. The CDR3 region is CASSLAKQGGSPLHF. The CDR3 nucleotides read TGCGCCAGCAGCTTGGCCAAACAGGGAGGATCACCCCTCCACTTT.

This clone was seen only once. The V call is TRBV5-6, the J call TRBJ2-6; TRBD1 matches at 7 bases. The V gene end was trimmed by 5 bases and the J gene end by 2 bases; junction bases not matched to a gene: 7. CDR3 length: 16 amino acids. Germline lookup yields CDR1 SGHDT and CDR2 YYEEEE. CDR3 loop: CASRDDRVAGANVLTF. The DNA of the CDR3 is TGTGCCAGCAGGGACGACAGGGTAGCTGGGGCCAACGTCCTGACTTTC.

The CDR3 spells CASRGEAGGAFTGELFF. DNA of the CDR3: TGTGCCAGCAGGGGAGAGGCAGGGGGCGCCTTCACCGGGGAGCTGTTTTTT. The gene calls are TRBV2 and TRBJ2-2, with 8 bases aligning to TRBD1. Germline loops: CDR1 SNHLY, CDR2 FYNNEI. V shed 6 bases, J shed 4 bases, and the junction held 13 bases outside the gene matches. The CDR3 is made up of 17 amino acids.